This TCR beta chain is drawn from a study of T-cell memory formation after mild COVID-19. Via MiXCR, TCRdb re-called the 5' RACE reads, giving one row per CDR3 protein. Counted here are 400,000 or so distinct CDR3 sequences, approximately 20% occurring once; the ten biggest clones make up 8.4%. This clonotype was seen only a few times. The clonotype originates from an adult woman who had mild COVID-19 (a few samples of this study predate the infection). Cell type and time point are not known. The sample was PBMCs or a T cell subset sorted from them (not recorded which).

CDR3 sequence (DNA): TGCAGCGTTGAAGCCCCGAGGGGCGGGAGGTACAATGAGCAGTTCTTC. It is translated as CSVEAPRGGRYNEQFF. The chain uses TRBV29-1 and TRBJ2-1; 8 nucleotides line up with TRBD2. This CDR3 is built from 16 residues. The V gene end was trimmed by 1 base and the J gene end by 4 bases; junction bases not matched to a gene: 9. Germline CDR1 and CDR2: SQVTM and ANQGSEA.